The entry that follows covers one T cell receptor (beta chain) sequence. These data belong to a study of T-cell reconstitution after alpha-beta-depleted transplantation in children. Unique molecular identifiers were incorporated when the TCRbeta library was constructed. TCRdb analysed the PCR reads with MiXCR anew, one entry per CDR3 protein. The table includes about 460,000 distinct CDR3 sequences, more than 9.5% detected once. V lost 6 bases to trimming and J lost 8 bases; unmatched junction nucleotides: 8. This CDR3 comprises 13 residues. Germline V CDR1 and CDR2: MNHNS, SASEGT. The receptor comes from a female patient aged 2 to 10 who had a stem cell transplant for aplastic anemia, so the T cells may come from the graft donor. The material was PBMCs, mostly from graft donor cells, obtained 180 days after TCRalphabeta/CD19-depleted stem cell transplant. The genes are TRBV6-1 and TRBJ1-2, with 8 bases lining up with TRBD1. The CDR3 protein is CASSLGQGGGYTF. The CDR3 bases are TGTGCCAGCAGCCTAGGACAGGGTGGAGGCTACACCTTC.